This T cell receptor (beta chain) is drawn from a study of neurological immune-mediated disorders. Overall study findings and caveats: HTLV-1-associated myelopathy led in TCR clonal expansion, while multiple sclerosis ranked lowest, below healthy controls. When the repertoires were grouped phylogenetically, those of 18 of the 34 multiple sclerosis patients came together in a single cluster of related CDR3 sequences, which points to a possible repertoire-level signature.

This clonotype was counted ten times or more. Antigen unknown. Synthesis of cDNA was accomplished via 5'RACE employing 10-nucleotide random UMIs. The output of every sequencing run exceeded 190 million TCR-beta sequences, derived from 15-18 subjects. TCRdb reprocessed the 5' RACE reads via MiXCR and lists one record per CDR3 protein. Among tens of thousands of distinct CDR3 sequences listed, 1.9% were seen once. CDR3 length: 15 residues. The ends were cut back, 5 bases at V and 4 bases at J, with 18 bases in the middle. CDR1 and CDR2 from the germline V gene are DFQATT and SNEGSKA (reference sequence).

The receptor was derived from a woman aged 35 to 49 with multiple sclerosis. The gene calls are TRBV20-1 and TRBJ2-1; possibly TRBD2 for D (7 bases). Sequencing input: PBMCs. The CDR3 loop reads CSAHLGGPEYNEQFF. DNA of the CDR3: TGCAGTGCTCACCTCGGGGGGCCGGAATACAATGAGCAGTTCTTC.